The 25 T cell receptor beta chains in this list originate from one sample, sequenced in a study of T cell changes during pregnancy in multiple sclerosis. Some clones are missing from TCRdb's copy, which holds only in-frame ones; the method was immunoSEQ multiplex PCR. Of around 85,000 clones in the sample, 91% were seen once. The sequencing here drew on PBMCs, taken in the first trimester of pregnancy. These receptor sequences come from a female donor in good health, serving as a control in a pregnancy study. Some clones in this sample may be carry-over from other donors' samples.

V usage is TRBV7-2 and J usage is TRBJ2-7; 9 bases align to TRBD1. Germline V gene lookup returns CDR1 SGHTA and CDR2 FQGNSA. The J segment lost 5 bases and the V segment lost 4 bases, leaving 6 bases of the junction unmatched. The CDR3 runs to 14 residues. The CDR3 loop reads CASSSGTGMNEQYF. The CDR3 nucleotides read TGTGCCAGCAGCTCCGGGACAGGGATGAACGAGCAGTACTTC.

In its sample, this clone was seen once. The V gene is TRBV2, the J gene TRBJ2-5, with TRBD2 identical over 13 bases. J lost 5 bases, V lost 4 bases, and 4 bases had no gene match. This CDR3 spans 15 amino acids. Germline V gene sequence: CDR1 SNHLY, CDR2 FYNNEI. CDR3 nucleotides: TGTGCCAGCAGTGGGACTAGCGGGGGTTCTGAGACCCAGTACTTC. Residues: CASSGTSGGSETQYF.

The chain has TRBV5-1 and TRBJ1-2, with D possibly matching TRBD1 (6 bases). The V end was cut by 5 bases, the J end by 1 base, with 9 bases between. Germline CDR1 SGHRS, CDR2 YFSETQ. This CDR3 contains 13 residues. The CDR3 DNA reads as TGCGCCAGCAGACAGGACAGTAACTATGGCTACACCTTC. Translation: CASRQDSNYGYTF.

The chain links TRBV25-1 to TRBJ2-2, with D unresolved. CDR1 is MGHDK, CDR2 SYGVNS, per germline. The V end was cut by 11 bases, the J end by 0 bases, with 10 bases between. CDR3 size: 13 residues. CDR3 DNA sequence: TGTGCCGGTCAGGATCCGAACACCGGGGAGCTGTTTTTT. It encodes CAGQDPNTGELFF.

The chain combines TRBV10-2 with TRBJ2-1, with D tentatively TRBD1 (5 bases). This CDR3 is built from 16 residues. Germline values: CDR1 WSHSY, CDR2 SAAADI. Between the trimmed V and J ends, which lost 7 bases and 0 bases, there was a span of 16 bases. The CDR3 protein is CASTDTDRGSYNEQFF. The CDR3 DNA follows: TGCGCCAGCACCGATACAGACAGAGGCTCCTACAATGAGCAGTTCTTC.

The chain is built from TRBV4-1 and TRBJ2-3, with D perhaps matching TRBD1 (5 bases). The CDR3 runs to 19 residues. V was pared by 4 bases and J by 0 bases, with 23 bases between. Germline assignment: CDR1 MGHRA and CDR2 YSYEKL. This chain's CDR3 is CASSPLARVPRSSTDTQYF. The CDR3, as DNA: TGCGCCAGCAGCCCCCTGGCCAGGGTACCTAGATCTAGCACAGATACGCAGTATTTT.

CDR3 region: CASSLAGSEQFF. For the CDR3, the DNA is TGTGCCAGCAGCTTGGCGGGTAGTGAGCAGTTCTTC. The chain uses TRBV5-6 and TRBJ2-1; D is unresolved. Germline V gene lookup returns CDR1 SGHDT and CDR2 YYEEEE. V lost 0 bases, J lost 9 bases, and 7 bases lay in between. This CDR3 is 12 amino acids long.

The chain couples TRBV2 to TRBJ2-7, with 11 bases matching TRBD1. The CDR3 has 15 amino acids. From germline, CDR1 is SNHLY and CDR2 FYNNEI. Germline trimming cut 3 bases from V and 4 bases from J; bases unmatched to any gene: 5. The CDR3 here is CASSDVGQGVYEQYF. CDR3 DNA: TGTGCCAGCAGTGATGTGGGACAGGGGGTATACGAGCAGTACTTC.

This chain connects TRBV19 to TRBJ1-6; 8 nucleotides agree with TRBD1. The CDR3 totals 15 residues. CDR1 and CDR2 from the germline V gene are LNHDA and SQIVND (reference sequence). Germline trimming cut 6 bases from V and 3 bases from J; bases unmatched to any gene: 4. DNA of the CDR3: TGTGCCAGTAGACCCGGGACAGGCTATAATTCACCCCTCCACTTT. This encodes CASRPGTGYNSPLHF.

This clone is a singleton in its sample. The genes are TRBV2 and TRBJ2-1, with 11 positions matching TRBD2. Germline lookup yields CDR1 SNHLY and CDR2 FYNNEI. With 4 bases clipped from V and 9 bases from J, the junction kept 5 bases outside the gene matches. The CDR3 spans 14 residues. In DNA, the CDR3 is TGTGCCAGCAGTGGACTAGCGGGGTTTGGTGAGCAGTTCTTC. It codes for CASSGLAGFGEQFF. The entire variable domain, with the rest obtained from reference TRBV2 and TRBJ2-1, is as follows: EPEVTQTPSHQVTQMGQEVILRCVPISNHLYFYWYRQILGQKVEFLVSFYNNEISEKSEIFDDQFSVERPDGSNFTLKIRSTKLEDSAMYFCASSGLAGFGEQFFGPGTRLTVL.

This clone was counted once. The DNA of the CDR3 is TGTGCCAGCCATGTAGCGGGGGGGCCGGGAGAGACCCAGTACTTC. The encoded protein is CASHVAGGPGETQYF. This chain uses TRBV2 with TRBJ2-5; 11 nucleotides align to TRBD2. Germline CDR1 is SNHLY and CDR2 is FYNNEI. The length of the CDR3 is 15 residues. V lost 8 bases, J lost 4 bases, and 9 bases stayed unmatched.

J is TRBJ2-1 and V is TRBV4-3, with 9 bases aligning to TRBD2. Germline CDR1 reads LGHNA; CDR2 reads YSLEER. After removal of 1 base from V and 9 bases from J, the junction contained 4 bases not matched to a gene. The CDR3 extends over 14 amino acids. The chain's CDR3 is CASSQGREGIEQFF. The CDR3 DNA reads TGCGCCAGCAGCCAAGGGCGGGAGGGAATTGAGCAGTTCTTC.

V gene TRBV10-2 combines with J gene TRBJ1-2; 7 bases align to TRBD1. The CDR3 covers 13 residues. Trimming at V came to 4 bases and at J to 7 bases, leaving 6 bases not matched to a gene. The germline CDR1 and CDR2 sequences are WSHSY and SAAADI. The CDR3, as DNA: TGCGCCAGCAGTGGGAACAGGGGATCTGGCTACACCTTC. This gives the protein CASSGNRGSGYTF.

This sequence joins TRBV6-4 and TRBJ1-4, with 7 bases aligning to TRBD1. V shed 0 bases, J shed 12 bases, and the junction held 16 bases outside the gene matches. Germline CDR1 and CDR2: MRHNA and SNTAGT. The CDR3 has 17 amino acids. The CDR3: CASSDSFRDSLFGELFF. CDR3 in DNA: TGTGCCAGCAGTGACTCGTTCAGGGACAGTCTCTTTGGAGAACTGTTTTTT.

This chain uses TRBV7-9 with TRBJ2-6; 8 bases are a match to TRBD1. Trimming at V came to 1 base and at J to 2 bases, leaving 10 bases not matched to a gene. CDR1 is SEHNR, CDR2 FQNEAQ, per germline (reference sequence). The CDR3 covers 19 residues. The CDR3 bases are TGTGCCAGCAGCTTAGGTTATGGACAGGGCGCCACTGGGGCCAACGTCCTGACTTTC. Residues: CASSLGYGQGATGANVLTF.

The chain uses TRBV6-6 and TRBJ1-5; 7 bases are shared with TRBD1. Germline CDR1 MNHNY, CDR2 SVGAGI (reference sequence). V was clipped by 6 bases and J by 3 bases; unmatched bases: 5. This CDR3 is 14 amino acids long. In DNA form, the CDR3 reads TGTGCCAGCAGCCCGGGACAGCCCAATCAGCCCCAGCATTTT. Translation: CASSPGQPNQPQHF.

The rearrangement links TRBV27 to TRBJ2-6; D is possibly TRBD1 (5 bases). The ends were cut back, 8 bases at V and 1 base at J, with 18 bases in the middle. CDR3 size: 17 residues. CDR1 is MNHEY and CDR2 is SMNVEV in the germline V gene (reference sequence). Written as DNA, the CDR3 is TGTGCCAGCGGACAAAGAGGTGTAGGTTCTGGGGCCAACGTCCTGACTTTC. This encodes CASGQRGVGSGANVLTF.

The chain recombines TRBV7-2 with TRBJ2-3; possibly TRBD2 for D (5 bases). Germline V gives CDR1 SGHTA, CDR2 FQGNSA. V was pared by 6 bases and J by 6 bases, with 19 bases between. The CDR3 consists of 15 residues. CDR3 protein: CASSSDPGDWDTQYF. The DNA of the CDR3 is TGTGCCAGCAGTAGCGACCCCGGGGATTGGGATACGCAGTATTTT.

This clone was seen a single time. The rearrangement uses TRBV28 and TRBJ2-1; the match to TRBD2 covers 8 bases. The CDR3 consists of 13 residues. V shed 6 bases, J shed 5 bases, and the junction held 3 bases outside the gene matches. CDR1 is MDHEN and CDR2 is SYDVKM in the germline V gene. As DNA, the CDR3 is TGTGCCAGCAGATCGCGGGGGGACAATGAGCAGTTCTTC. Its translation is CASRSRGDNEQFF. Using reference TRBV28 and TRBJ2-1 for the parts outside the CDR3, the full variable domain is DVKVTQSSRYLVKRTGEKVFLECVQDMDHENMFWYRQDPGLGLRLIYFSYDVKMKEKGDIPEGYSVSREKKERFSLILESASTNQTSMYLCASRSRGDNEQFFGPGTRLTVL.

The rearrangement joins TRBV19 to TRBJ1-4; no clear D. Between the trimmed V and J ends, which lost 5 bases and 4 bases, there was a span of 14 bases. CDR1 and CDR2 (germline): LNHDA, SQIVND (reference sequence). The CDR3 loop spans 15 amino acids. The CDR3 spells CASSSTGIGNEKLFF. CDR3 DNA sequence: TGTGCCAGTAGTTCAACGGGAATCGGTAATGAAAAACTGTTTTTT.

The chain has TRBV5-1 and TRBJ2-7; 8 bases agree with TRBD2. V dropped 3 bases and J dropped 3; count of bases not matched to a gene: 5. This CDR3 has 14 amino acids. Germline loops: CDR1 SGHRS, CDR2 YFSETQ. The CDR3: CASSSQGTSYEQYF. DNA of the CDR3: TGCGCCAGCAGCTCCCAAGGGACTAGCTACGAGCAGTACTTC.

This chain joins TRBV6-6 and TRBJ1-2, with a possible D match to TRBD1 (5 bases). Germline V gives CDR1 MNHNY, CDR2 SVGAGI (reference sequence). This CDR3 spans 13 amino acids. Trimming took off 5 bases at V and 3 bases at J, with 10 bases between the two ends. In DNA, the CDR3 is TGTGCCAGCAGTAGCGGGACGGACTATGGCTACACCTTC. It encodes CASSSGTDYGYTF.

The J gene is TRBJ2-3, the V gene TRBV9; D gene uncertain. The CDR3 contains 16 residues. V shed 4 bases and J shed 3 bases, with 18 bases lying between them. The germline V gene has CDR1 SGDLS and CDR2 YYNGEE. The CDR3 DNA follows: TGTGCCAGCAGCTCCCTCCCGACTGGAAAGACAGATACGCAGTATTTT. Encoded protein: CASSSLPTGKTDTQYF.

V usage is TRBV4-1 and J usage is TRBJ1-5; 7 nucleotides align to TRBD1. From germline, CDR1 is MGHRA and CDR2 YSYEKL. The CDR3 totals 15 residues. V trimming: 3 bases; J trimming: 0 bases; junction bases outside the gene matches: 2. In DNA, the CDR3 is TGCGCCAGCAGCCATGGGACAGTTAGCAATCAGCCCCAGCATTTT. Protein: CASSHGTVSNQPQHF.

A few counts support this clone. The chain carries TRBV28 and TRBJ1-1, with 7 bases aligning to TRBD1. Germline V gene sequence: CDR1 MDHEN, CDR2 SYDVKM. This CDR3 has 13 residues. V gave up 3 bases and J gave up 6 bases; unmatched junction bases: 4. The CDR3 spells CASSFRGRSEAFF. As DNA, the CDR3 is TGTGCCAGCAGTTTCAGGGGGAGGTCTGAAGCTTTCTTT.